A single sample gave rise to the 11 T cell receptor beta chains below, sequenced in a study of shared clonotypes between healthy human individuals. Here immunoSEQ multiplex PCR was the method, and the copy in TCRdb shows in-frame clones only, minus some. The sample holds 2 million to 2.5 million clones, approximately 96% seen once. The material sequenced was naive CD4+ T cells sorted from blood. The subset here: CD45RA+ positively selected. The receptors stem from a man aged 18 to 29 in good health.

Concerning this clone: The germline gene is not matched at one end of the junction; a read error may be the cause. The chain combines TRBV2 with TRBJ2-3; D call uncertain. The CDR3 covers 9 residues. The germline V gene has CDR1 SNHLY and CDR2 FYNNEI. This CDR3 reads CASSEELRF. The CDR3 DNA is TGTGCCAGCAGTGAGGAACTCCGTTTT.

The chain has TRBV2 and TRBJ1-3; D uncertain. The CDR3 is 14 amino acids. V was clipped by 4 bases and J by 0 bases, with 7 bases between them. Germline CDR1 SNHLY, CDR2 FYNNEI. The CDR3 sequence: CASSGAHSGNTIYF. In DNA form, the CDR3 reads TGTGCCAGCAGTGGGGCGCACTCTGGAAACACCATATATTTT.

The chain has TRBV10-3 and TRBJ2-2; the D is unclear. The V end was cut by 10 bases, the J end by 1 base, with 19 bases between. The CDR3 length is 16 residues. The V gene's germline CDR1 is ENHRY and CDR2 SYGVKD. In nucleotides, the CDR3 is TGTGCCAAGGTTGTCCCTGCACTTTTGAACACCGGGGAGCTGTTTTTT. Amino acids: CAKVVPALLNTGELFF.

The J gene is TRBJ2-5, the V gene TRBV29-1; 12 bases line up with TRBD1. CDR3 size: 13 residues. From germline, CDR1 is SQVTM and CDR2 ANQGSEA. Trimming cost V 6 bases and J 5 bases; bases outside gene matches: 4. CDR3 sequence: CSVGTGGYETQYF. The CDR3 DNA is TGCAGCGTCGGGACAGGGGGCTACGAGACCCAGTACTTC.

The CDR3 reads CASYRAAGTDTQYF. The DNA of the CDR3 is TGTGCCAGCTATCGGGCAGCGGGCACAGATACGCAGTATTTT. The chain joins TRBV7-9 to TRBJ2-3; D might be TRBD2 (5 bases). V was trimmed by 8 bases and J by 1 base, leaving 13 bases between them. Per the germline V gene, CDR1 is SEHNR and CDR2 is FQNEAQ (reference sequence). This CDR3 contains 14 residues.

V usage is TRBV7-2 and J usage is TRBJ1-5; D possibly corresponds to TRBD1 (5 bases). The germline gives CDR1 SGHTA, CDR2 FQGNSA. The V gene lost 0 bases and the J gene lost 0 bases, with 9 bases spanning the gap. The CDR3 totals 16 residues. The CDR3 here is CASSLARTLSNQPQHF. The CDR3 DNA sequence: TGTGCCAGCAGCTTAGCTCGGACACTTAGCAATCAGCCCCAGCATTTT.

This chain uses TRBV6-1 with TRBJ2-1; D is possibly TRBD2 (5 bases). The CDR3 sequence is 16 residues long. The germline gives CDR1 MNHNS, CDR2 SASEGT. Between the trimmed V and J ends, which lost 3 bases and 0 bases, there was a span of 12 bases. CDR3 sequence: CASSEQAASSYNEQFF. CDR3 nucleotide sequence: TGTGCCAGCAGTGAGCAAGCGGCTTCCTCCTACAATGAGCAGTTCTTC.

The table lists this clone with a count of one. The CDR3 coding sequence is TGTGCCAGCAGTCTAGGACAGGGGGCGGGTGGCTACACCTTC. This codes for CASSLGQGAGGYTF. V usage is TRBV6-5 and J usage is TRBJ1-2; 11 bases map to TRBD1. Unmatched junction bases numbered 6, after V lost 5 bases and J lost 7 bases. The length of the CDR3 is 14 residues. CDR1 is MNHEY and CDR2 is SVGAGI in the germline V gene.

The V call is TRBV11-2, the J call TRBJ2-3; no firm D call. CDR1 is SGHAT and CDR2 is FQNNGV in the germline V gene. There are 18 residues in the CDR3. With 2 bases removed from V and 0 bases from J, the gap between germline ends came to 18 bases. The CDR3 here is CASSLRAGGLTSTDTQYF. The CDR3 DNA reads as TGTGCCAGCAGCTTACGGGCTGGCGGCCTCACTAGCACAGATACGCAGTATTTT.

The chain carries TRBV6-7 and TRBJ2-7; D unclear. TRBV6-7 is known as an ORF, though its function is uncertain. Trimming took 5 bases from V and 6 from J, leaving 11 bases between them. The CDR3 totals 12 residues. The CDR3 DNA reads as TGTGCCAGCAGTACCTCCCCCTCCGAGCAGTACTTC. This encodes CASSTSPSEQYF.

The rearrangement links TRBV15 to TRBJ2-5; 8 bases map to TRBD2. The ends lost 4 bases at V and 2 bases at J; junction bases unmatched: 15. CDR1 and CDR2 (germline): LNHNV, YYDKDF (reference sequence). This CDR3 contains 18 residues. The CDR3, as DNA: TGTGCCACCAGCATCTTTGGTGGTAGCGGGGCGGGGCAAGAGACCCAGTACTTC. Its protein is CATSIFGGSGAGQETQYF.